These T cell receptor beta chains were read from a single sample in a study of CD8 T cells in ankylosing spondylitis. TCRdb reanalysed the 5' RACE reads using MiXCR and keeps one entry per CDR3 protein. The data show approximately 45,000 distinct CDR3 sequences, approximately 3.6% seen once. Sequenced: blood, either unsorted or a sorted T cell fraction (not recorded which). These TCRs come from a female donor with ankylosing spondylitis or in good health (not recorded which). Each CDR3 is given with its conserved first and last residue. Fields, in order: CDR3 protein, CDR3 DNA, V gene, CDR3 length, J gene, D gene, clone size. D genes are given only for firm matches. Only part of the rows carry a size: once, few, many, or a class if the clone is expanded.

CDR3: CASSVGGGGATQYF
DNA: TGTGCCAGCAGCGTAGGCGGCGGGGGCGCGACCCAGTACTTC
V: TRBV9
length: 14
J: TRBJ2-5
D: .
size: .

CDR3: CASSGGGGHTEAFF
DNA: TGTGCCAGCAGCGGAGGGGGCGGTCACACTGAAGCTTTCTTT
V: TRBV9
length: 14
J: TRBJ1-1
D: TRBD1
size: many

CDR3: CASSPLSTDKGSPLHF
DNA: TGTGCCAGCAGCCCACTCTCGACAGACAAAGGGTCACCCCTCCACTTT
V: TRBV9
length: 16
J: TRBJ1-6
D: .
size: many

CDR3: CASSDGQSFEKLFF
DNA: TGTGCCAGCAGCGACGGACAGTCGTTCGAAAAACTGTTTTTT
V: TRBV9
length: 14
J: TRBJ1-4
D: .
size: many

CDR3: CASSVNIQDTQYF
DNA: TGTGCCAGCAGCGTAAACATTCAAGATACGCAGTATTTT
V: TRBV9
length: 13
J: TRBJ2-3
D: .
size: few

CDR3: CASPTPRHREGGQPQHF
DNA: TGTGCCAGCCCAACCCCCCGCCACAGGGAGGGAGGTCAGCCCCAGCATTTT
V: TRBV6-8
length: 17
J: TRBJ1-5
D: .
size: many

CDR3: CASSVGRAQETQYF
DNA: TGTGCCAGCAGCGTAGGGCGAGCCCAAGAGACCCAGTACTTC
V: TRBV9
length: 14
J: TRBJ2-5
D: .
size: many

CDR3: CASSPTSRDSQFF
DNA: TGTGCCAGCAGCCCAACCTCCCGGGACAGTCAGTTCTTC
V: TRBV9
length: 13
J: TRBJ2-1
D: TRBD1
size: many

CDR3: CASSDRQGSIRDTGELFF
DNA: TGTGCCAGCAGCGACCGACAGGGGAGTATAAGGGACACCGGGGAGCTGTTTTTT
V: TRBV9
length: 18
J: TRBJ2-2
D: TRBD1
size: many

CDR3: CASSVGSLNTIYF
DNA: TGTGCCAGCAGCGTAGGCTCCCTAAACACCATATATTTT
V: TRBV9
length: 13
J: TRBJ1-3
D: .
size: many

CDR3: CASSASFTGDAGDEQFF
DNA: TGTGCCAGCAGCGCGAGCTTTACAGGAGATGCAGGCGATGAGCAGTTCTTC
V: TRBV9
length: 17
J: TRBJ2-1
D: .
size: many

CDR3: CASSGGLGEVTDTQYF
DNA: TGTGCCAGCAGCGGGGGACTGGGCGAAGTTACAGATACGCAGTATTTT
V: TRBV9
length: 16
J: TRBJ2-3
D: .
size: many

CDR3: CASSKDTVYQETQYF
DNA: TGTGCCAGCAGCAAAGACACAGTGTACCAAGAGACCCAGTACTTC
V: TRBV9
length: 15
J: TRBJ2-5
D: .
size: many

CDR3: CASSEWETGGPDTQYF
DNA: TGTGCCAGCAGCGAGTGGGAGACAGGGGGCCCAGATACGCAGTATTTT
V: TRBV9
length: 16
J: TRBJ2-3
D: TRBD1
size: once

CDR3: CASSLLGTSLTGTDTQYF
DNA: TGTGCCAGCAGTTTGCTTGGGACTAGCTTGACTGGCACAGATACGCAGTATTTT
V: TRBV9
length: 18
J: TRBJ2-3
D: TRBD2
size: many